This record looks at one T cell receptor (beta chain) sequence and its context. Its antigen is not known. CD4+ T cells from unexposed donors were obtained before the COVID-19 pandemic (2011-2018). The cells were cultured for under twelve days before CD4+ T cells were isolated. The entry originates in a study of CD4 T cells in relation to SARS-CoV-2 and coronaviruses. The V end lost 6 bases, the J end lost 6 bases, and 14 bases lay between the germline ends. This CDR3 is 14 amino acids long. Looked up from germline, CDR1 is MNHEY and CDR2 is SVGAGI. Generated by immunoSEQ multiplex PCR, the TCRdb table keeps only in-frame clones and is missing some. The table includes 25,000 to 30,000 clones, 74% detected once.

The origin of this receptor is a human donor in good health. Sequencing was performed on CD4+ T cells from PBMCs, cultured in vitro. The V and J genes are TRBV6-5 and TRBJ1-4, with D possibly TRBD1 on 6 matching bases. CDR3 protein: CASSRERGDEKLFF. The CDR3 bases are TGTGCCAGCAGCAGAGAAAGGGGGGATGAAAAACTGTTTTTT.